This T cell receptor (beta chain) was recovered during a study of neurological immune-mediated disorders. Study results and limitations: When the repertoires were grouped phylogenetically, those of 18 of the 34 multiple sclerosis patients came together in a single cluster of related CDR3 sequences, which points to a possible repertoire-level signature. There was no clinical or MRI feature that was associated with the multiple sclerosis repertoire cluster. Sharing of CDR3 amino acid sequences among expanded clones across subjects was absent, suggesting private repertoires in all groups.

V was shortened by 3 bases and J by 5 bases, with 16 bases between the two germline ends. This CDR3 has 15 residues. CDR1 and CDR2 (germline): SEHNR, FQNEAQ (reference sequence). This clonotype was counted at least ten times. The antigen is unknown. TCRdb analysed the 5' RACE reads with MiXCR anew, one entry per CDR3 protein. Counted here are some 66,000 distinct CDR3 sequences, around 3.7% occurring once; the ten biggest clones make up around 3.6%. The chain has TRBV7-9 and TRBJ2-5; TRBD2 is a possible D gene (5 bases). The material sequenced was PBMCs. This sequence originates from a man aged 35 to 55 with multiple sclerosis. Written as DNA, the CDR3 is TGTGCCAGCAGCTTCGTGGGAGATGGTACTGAGACCCAGTACTTC. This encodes CASSFVGDGTETQYF.